Shown below are 9 T cell receptor beta chains from a single sample sequenced in a study of molecular identifiers for immune sequencing clone quantification. TCRdb called the PCR reads again in MiXCR, with one record for every CDR3 protein. The data contain under 650,000 distinct CDR3 sequences, just under 20% of them singletons. Sequencing was done on a sample of naive CD8+ T cells from blood, with Jurkat cell RNA spiked in. Stated subset: FACS-sorted CD8+CD4-CCR7+CD45RA+ naive T cells. The receptors originated from a human donor in good health. Some libraries in this study had Jurkat cell RNA spiked in.

In this sample, this clonotype turned up a few times. The chain employs TRBV9 and TRBJ1-3; TRBD1 matches 7 bases. J was trimmed by 0 bases and V by 0 bases; bases with no gene match: 6. Germline CDR1 SGDLS, CDR2 YYNGEE. The CDR3 sequence is 17 residues long. This CDR3 reads CASSVAGDRYSGNTIYF. The CDR3 nucleotides read TGTGCCAGCAGCGTAGCGGGGGACAGATACTCTGGAAACACCATATATTTT. The full variable domain, rest sourced from reference TRBV9 and TRBJ1-3, is DSGVTQTPKHLITATGQRVTLRCSPRSGDLSVYWYQQSLDQGLQFLIQYYNGEERAKGNILERFSAQQFPDLHSELNLSSLELGDSALYFCASSVAGDRYSGNTIYFGEGSWLTVV.

Many counts were recorded for this clonotype. This chain joins TRBV27 and TRBJ2-3; TRBD1 matches 7 bases. The CDR3 sequence is 14 residues long. V lost 5 bases to trimming and J lost 2 bases; unmatched junction nucleotides: 4. Germline assignment: CDR1 MNHEY and CDR2 SMNVEV (reference sequence). CDR3 in amino acids: CASSRDSTTDTQYF. The CDR3 bases are TGTGCCAGCAGTCGGGACAGCACCACAGATACGCAGTATTTT.

V gene TRBV5-8 combines with J gene TRBJ1-4, with 9 positions matching TRBD1. CDR1 is SGHTS and CDR2 is YDEGEE in the germline V gene. CDR3 length equals 14 residues. Losses at the gene ends were 1 base for V and 7 bases for J; bases not matched to a gene: 2. This CDR3 reads CASSLWDRAEKLFF. The CDR3 coding sequence is TGTGCCAGCAGCTTGTGGGACAGGGCTGAAAAACTGTTTTTT. Using reference TRBV5-8 and TRBJ1-4 for the parts outside the CDR3, the full variable domain is EAGVTQSPTHLIKTRGQQATLRCSPISGHTSVYWYQQALGLGLQFLLWYDEGEERNRGNFPPRFSGRQFPNYSSELNVNALELEDSALYLCASSLWDRAEKLFFGSGTQLSVL.

This clonotype was seen ten or more times. This chain connects TRBV5-1 to TRBJ2-1, with 8 bases matching TRBD2. This CDR3 has 16 residues. The J segment lost 6 bases and the V segment lost 0 bases, leaving 8 bases of the junction unmatched. In germline, CDR1 is SGHRS, CDR2 YFSETQ. The DNA of the CDR3 is TGCGCCAGCAGCTTGGCCCTAGCGGGTTCCGCCAATGAGCAGTTCTTC. Protein sequence: CASSLALAGSANEQFF.

This clonotype occurred once. A much larger clone lies one base from this, so it may be a read error. The chain couples TRBV19 to TRBJ2-7; TRBD1 is a possible D gene (6 bases). Trimming took 5 bases from V and 0 from J, leaving 11 bases between them. Germline V lookup: CDR1 LNHDA, CDR2 SQIVND (reference sequence). The CDR3 contains 14 residues. In nucleotides, the CDR3 is TGTGCCAGTAGTCACCGGGACACCTCCTACGAGCAGTACTTC. Translated, it gives CASSHRDTSYEQYF.

The sample holds many counts of this clonotype. The V and J genes are TRBV2 and TRBJ2-5; D is undetermined. The CDR3 loop spans 12 amino acids. The V and J ends lost 3 bases and 2 bases respectively, with 4 bases between them. Germline V gene lookup returns CDR1 SNHLY and CDR2 FYNNEI. For the CDR3, the DNA is TGTGCCAGCAGTGATTTTCAAGAGACCCAGTACTTC. It encodes CASSDFQETQYF.

This clonotype was counted ten times or more. The chain employs TRBV6-2 or TRBV6-3 and TRBJ1-5; D is possibly TRBD1 (5 bases). Between the trimmed V and J ends, which lost 6 bases and 0 bases, there was a span of 12 bases. There are 15 residues in the CDR3. Germline CDR1 is MNHEY and CDR2 is SVGEGT. CDR3 protein: CASSLGLYSNQPQHF. CDR3 coding DNA: TGTGCCAGCAGCCTGGGACTGTATAGCAATCAGCCCCAGCATTTT.

J is TRBJ2-7 and V is TRBV5-6; D may be TRBD1 (5 bases). Trimming removed 0 bases at V and 0 bases at J, with 7 bases between. In germline, CDR1 is SGHDT, CDR2 YYEEEE. There are 14 residues in the CDR3. CDR3 residues: CASSLGQTSYEQYF. The CDR3 DNA is TGTGCCAGCAGCTTGGGACAGACCTCCTACGAGCAGTACTTC.

This clonotype showed up many times. The rearrangement joins TRBV10-1 to TRBJ2-5; 8 positions match TRBD1. This CDR3 has 15 residues. J lost 5 bases, V lost 5 bases, and 10 bases had no gene match. Germline CDR1 reads WNHNN; CDR2 reads SYGVQD (reference sequence). CDR3 DNA sequence: TGCGCCAGCAGTCCCCGGGGACAGGATAAGGAGACCCAGTACTTC. It specifies CASSPRGQDKETQYF.